This passage covers 2 T cell receptor beta chains from one sample sequenced in a study of T cell clones after liver transplantation. Using immunoSEQ multiplex PCR, the repertoire was profiled, and TCRdb retains in-frame clones only, with some absent. Counted here are around 20,000 clones, around 90% occurring once; the ten biggest clones make up 10% to 15%. Sequenced here: CD8+ T cells from blood, sampled before liver transplant. Source of these receptors: a human donor who received a liver transplant.

V and J are TRBV19 and TRBJ1-5, with D hard to call. Germline V gene data show CDR1 as LNHDA and CDR2 as SQIVND (reference sequence). Trimming pared 8 bases from V and 12 bases from J, leaving 11 bases between. CDR3 length equals 10 residues. The CDR3 nucleotides read TGTGCCAGTGGATTCGGGGTCCAGCATTTT. As protein: CASGFGVQHF.

The gene calls are TRBV5-6 and TRBJ2-7; tentative D call: TRBD2 (6 bases). CDR1 and CDR2 (germline): SGHDT, YYEEEE. CDR3 length equals 12 residues. The V end was cut by 2 bases, the J end by 6 bases, with 9 bases between. CDR3 DNA: TGTGCCAGCAGCTTTAAGGAGGGCGAGCAGTACTTC. Translation gives CASSFKEGEQYF.